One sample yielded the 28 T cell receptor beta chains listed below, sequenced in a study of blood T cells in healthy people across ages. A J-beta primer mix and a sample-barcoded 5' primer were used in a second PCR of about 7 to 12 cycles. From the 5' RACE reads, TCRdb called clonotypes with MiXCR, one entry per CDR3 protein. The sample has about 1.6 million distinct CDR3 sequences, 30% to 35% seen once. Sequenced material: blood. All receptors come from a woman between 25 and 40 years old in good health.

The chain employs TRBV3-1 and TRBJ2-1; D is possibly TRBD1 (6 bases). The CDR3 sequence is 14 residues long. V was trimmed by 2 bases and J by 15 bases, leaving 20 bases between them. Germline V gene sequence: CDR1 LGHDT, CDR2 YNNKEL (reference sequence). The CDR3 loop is CASSQFTGTPSAFF. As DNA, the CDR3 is TGTGCCAGCAGCCAATTCACCGGGACACCGAGTGCGTTCTTC.

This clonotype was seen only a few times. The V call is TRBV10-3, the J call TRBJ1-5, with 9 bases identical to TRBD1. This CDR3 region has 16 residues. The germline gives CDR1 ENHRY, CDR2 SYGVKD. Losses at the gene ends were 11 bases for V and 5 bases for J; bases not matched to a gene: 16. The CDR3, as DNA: TGTGCCGACCAAGGTTGGGCGGACAGGGGATATCAGCCCCAGCATTTT. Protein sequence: CADQGWADRGYQPQHF.

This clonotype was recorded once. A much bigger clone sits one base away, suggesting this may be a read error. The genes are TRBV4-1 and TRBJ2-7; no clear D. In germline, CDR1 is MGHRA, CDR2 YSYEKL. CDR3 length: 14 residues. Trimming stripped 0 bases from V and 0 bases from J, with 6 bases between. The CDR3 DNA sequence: TGCGCCAGCAGCCAAGAAAGGCACTCCTACGAGCAGTACTTC. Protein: CASSQERHSYEQYF.

For the CDR3, the DNA is TGTGCCAGCAGCGCAGACAGGGGCATGACCTACGAGCAGTACTTC. This gives the protein CASSADRGMTYEQYF. The V call is TRBV12-3 or TRBV12-4, the J call TRBJ2-7, with 8 positions matching TRBD1. This CDR3 has 15 residues. V lost 6 bases and J lost 2; bases outside the gene matches: 9.

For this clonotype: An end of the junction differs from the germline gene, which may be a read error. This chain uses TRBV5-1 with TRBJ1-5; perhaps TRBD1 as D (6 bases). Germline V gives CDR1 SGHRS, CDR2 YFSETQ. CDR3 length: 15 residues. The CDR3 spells CASSLGQTSNQPQHF. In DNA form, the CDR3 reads TGTGCCAGCAGTTTGGGACAAACTAGCAATCAGCCCCAGCATTTT.

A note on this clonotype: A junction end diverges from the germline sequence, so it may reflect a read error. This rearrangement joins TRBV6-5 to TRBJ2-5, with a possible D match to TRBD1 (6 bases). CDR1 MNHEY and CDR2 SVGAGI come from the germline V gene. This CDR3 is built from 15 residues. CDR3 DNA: TGTGCCAGCAGTTACCCAAAGGGGGTCGGAGAGACCCAGCACTTC. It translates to CASSYPKGVGETQHF.

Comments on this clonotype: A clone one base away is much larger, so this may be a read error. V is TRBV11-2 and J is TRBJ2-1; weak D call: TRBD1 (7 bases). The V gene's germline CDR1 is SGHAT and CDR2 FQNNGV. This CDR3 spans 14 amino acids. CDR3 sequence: CAGSLVQGGNEQFF. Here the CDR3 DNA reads TGTGCCGGCAGCTTAGTCCAGGGGGGTAATGAGCAGTTCTTC.

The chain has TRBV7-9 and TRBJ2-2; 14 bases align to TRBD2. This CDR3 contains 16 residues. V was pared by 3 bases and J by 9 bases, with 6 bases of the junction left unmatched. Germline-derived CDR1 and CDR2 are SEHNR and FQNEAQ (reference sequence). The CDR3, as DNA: TGTGCCAGCAGCTTTTCCGGGACTAGCGGGAGTAGGGAGCTGTTTTTT. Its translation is CASSFSGTSGSRELFF. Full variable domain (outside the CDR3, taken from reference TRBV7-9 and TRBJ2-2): DTGVSQNPRHKITKRGQNVTFRCDPISEHNRLYWYRQTLGQGPEFLTYFQNEAQLEKSRLLSDRFSAERPKGSFSTLEIQRTEQGDSAMYLCASSFSGTSGSRELFFGEGSRLTVL.

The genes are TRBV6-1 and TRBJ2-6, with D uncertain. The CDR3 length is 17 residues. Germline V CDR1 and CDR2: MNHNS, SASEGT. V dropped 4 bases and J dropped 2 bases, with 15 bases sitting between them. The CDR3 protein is CASSGTSAPTGANVLTF. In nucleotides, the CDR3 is TGTGCCAGCAGTGGGACGAGCGCTCCAACTGGGGCCAACGTCCTGACTTTC.

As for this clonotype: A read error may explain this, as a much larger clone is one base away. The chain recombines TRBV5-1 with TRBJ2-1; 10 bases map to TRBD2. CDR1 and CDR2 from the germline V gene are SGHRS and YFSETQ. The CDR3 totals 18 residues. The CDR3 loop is CASGLDSKRGGLYNEQFF. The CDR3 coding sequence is TGCGCCAGCGGCTTGGACTCAAAGCGGGGGGGCCTCTACAATGAGCAGTTCTTC.

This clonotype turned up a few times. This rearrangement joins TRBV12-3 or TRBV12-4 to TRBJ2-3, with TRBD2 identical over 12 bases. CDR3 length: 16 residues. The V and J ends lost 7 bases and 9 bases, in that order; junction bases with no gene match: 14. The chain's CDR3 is CASTSTLAGGPGTQYF. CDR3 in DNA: TGTGCCAGCACCTCGACGCTAGCGGGGGGGCCAGGGACGCAGTATTTT.

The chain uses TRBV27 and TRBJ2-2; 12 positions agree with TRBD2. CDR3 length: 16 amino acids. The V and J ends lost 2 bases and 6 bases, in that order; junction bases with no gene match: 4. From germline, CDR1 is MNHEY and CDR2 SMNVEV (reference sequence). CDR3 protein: CASSLGTSGLAGELFF. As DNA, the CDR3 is TGTGCCAGCAGTTTAGGGACTAGCGGGTTGGCCGGGGAGCTGTTTTTT.

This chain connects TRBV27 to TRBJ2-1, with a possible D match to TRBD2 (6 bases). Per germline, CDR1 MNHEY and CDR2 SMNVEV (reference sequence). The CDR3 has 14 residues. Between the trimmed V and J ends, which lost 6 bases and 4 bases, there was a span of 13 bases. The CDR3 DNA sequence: TGTGCCAGCAGGGGACTGGACCCTTACAATGAGCAGTTCTTC. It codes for CASRGLDPYNEQFF.

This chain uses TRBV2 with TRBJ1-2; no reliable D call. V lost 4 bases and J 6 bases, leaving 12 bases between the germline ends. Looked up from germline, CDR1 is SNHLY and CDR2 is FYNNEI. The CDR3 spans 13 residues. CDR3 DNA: TGTGCCAGCAGTGGATCTCCTCAGGATGGCTACACCTTC. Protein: CASSGSPQDGYTF.

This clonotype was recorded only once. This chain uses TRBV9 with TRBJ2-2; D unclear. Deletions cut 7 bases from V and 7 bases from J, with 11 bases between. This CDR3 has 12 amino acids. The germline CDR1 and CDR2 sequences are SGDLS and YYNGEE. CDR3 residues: CASAPRIGELFF. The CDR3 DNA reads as TGTGCCAGCGCCCCCAGGATCGGGGAGCTGTTTTTT.

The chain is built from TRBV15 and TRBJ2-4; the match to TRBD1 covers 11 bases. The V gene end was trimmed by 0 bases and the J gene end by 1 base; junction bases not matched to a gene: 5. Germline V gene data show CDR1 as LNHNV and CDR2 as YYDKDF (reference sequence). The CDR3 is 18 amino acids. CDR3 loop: CATSRDQGQGGAKNIQYF. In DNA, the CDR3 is TGTGCCACCAGCAGAGATCAGGGACAGGGGGGGGCCAAAAACATTCAGTACTTC.

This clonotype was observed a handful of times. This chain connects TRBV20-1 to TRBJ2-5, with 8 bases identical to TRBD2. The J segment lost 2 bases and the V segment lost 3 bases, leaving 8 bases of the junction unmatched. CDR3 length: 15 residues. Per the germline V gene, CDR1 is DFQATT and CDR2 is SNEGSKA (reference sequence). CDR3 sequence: CSASRPAGVQETQYF. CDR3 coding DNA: TGCAGTGCTAGCCGCCCAGCGGGGGTTCAAGAGACCCAGTACTTC.

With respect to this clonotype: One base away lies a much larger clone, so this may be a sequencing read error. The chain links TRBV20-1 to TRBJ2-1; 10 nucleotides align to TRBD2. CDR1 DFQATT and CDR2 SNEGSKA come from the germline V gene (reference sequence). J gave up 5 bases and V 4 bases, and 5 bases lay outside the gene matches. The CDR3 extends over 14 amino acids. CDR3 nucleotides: TGCAGTGCTATAGCGGGGGGACTGCACAATGAGCAGTTCTTC. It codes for CSAIAGGLHNEQFF.

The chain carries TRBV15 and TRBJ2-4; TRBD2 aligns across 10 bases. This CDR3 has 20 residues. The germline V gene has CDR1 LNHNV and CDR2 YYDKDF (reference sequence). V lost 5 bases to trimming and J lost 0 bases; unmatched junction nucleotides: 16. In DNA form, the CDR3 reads TGTGCCACCAGCGGTCATAGCGGGGGGTACCGCACCTTAGCCAAAAACATTCAGTACTTC. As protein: CATSGHSGGYRTLAKNIQYF.

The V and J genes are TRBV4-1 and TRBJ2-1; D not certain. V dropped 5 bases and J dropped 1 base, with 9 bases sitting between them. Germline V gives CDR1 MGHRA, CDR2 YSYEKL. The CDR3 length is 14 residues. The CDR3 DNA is TGCGCCAGCAGCTATGACAATTCCTACAATGAGCAGTTCTTC. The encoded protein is CASSYDNSYNEQFF.

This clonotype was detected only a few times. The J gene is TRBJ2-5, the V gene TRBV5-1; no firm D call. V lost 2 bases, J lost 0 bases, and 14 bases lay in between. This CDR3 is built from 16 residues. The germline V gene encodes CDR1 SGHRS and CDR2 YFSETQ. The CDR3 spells CASSFSDGSNQETQYF. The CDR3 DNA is TGCGCCAGCAGCTTTTCTGACGGGTCAAACCAAGAGACCCAGTACTTC.

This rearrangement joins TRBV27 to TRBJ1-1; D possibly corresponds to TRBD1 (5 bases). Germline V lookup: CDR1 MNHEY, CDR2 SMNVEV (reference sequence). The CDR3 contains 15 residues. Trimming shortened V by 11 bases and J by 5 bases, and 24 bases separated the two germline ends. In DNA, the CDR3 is TGTGCCGCCCGACGCGGGGCCCGCTCCGGGACTGAAGCTTTCTTT. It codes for CAARRGARSGTEAFF.

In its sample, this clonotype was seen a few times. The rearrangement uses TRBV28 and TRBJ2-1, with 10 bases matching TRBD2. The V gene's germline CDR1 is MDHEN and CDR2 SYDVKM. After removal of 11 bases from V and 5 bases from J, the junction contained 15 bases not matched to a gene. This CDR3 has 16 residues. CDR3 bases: TGTGCCCACAATTTAGAGCAGCGGGAGGGTAACAATGAGCAGTTCTTC. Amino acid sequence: CAHNLEQREGNNEQFF.

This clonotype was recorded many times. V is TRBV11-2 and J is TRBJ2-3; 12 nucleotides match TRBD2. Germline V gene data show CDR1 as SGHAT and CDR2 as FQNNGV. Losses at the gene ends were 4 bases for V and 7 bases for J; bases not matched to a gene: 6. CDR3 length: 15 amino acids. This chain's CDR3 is CASSSQLAGGNTQYF. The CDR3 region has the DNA TGTGCCAGCAGCTCCCAGCTAGCGGGGGGGAATACGCAGTATTTT.

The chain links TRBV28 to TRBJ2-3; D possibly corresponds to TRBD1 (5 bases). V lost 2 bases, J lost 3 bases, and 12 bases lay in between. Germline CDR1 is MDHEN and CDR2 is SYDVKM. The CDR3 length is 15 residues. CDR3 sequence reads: CASSLERQGTDTQYF. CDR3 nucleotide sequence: TGTGCCAGCAGTTTAGAAAGGCAGGGAACAGATACGCAGTATTTT.

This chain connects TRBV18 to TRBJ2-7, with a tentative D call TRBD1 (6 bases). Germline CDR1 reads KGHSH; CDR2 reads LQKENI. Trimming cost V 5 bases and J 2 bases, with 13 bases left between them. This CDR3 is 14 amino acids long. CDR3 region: CASSSPDRTYEQYF. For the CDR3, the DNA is TGTGCCAGCTCATCTCCCGACAGGACCTACGAGCAGTACTTC.

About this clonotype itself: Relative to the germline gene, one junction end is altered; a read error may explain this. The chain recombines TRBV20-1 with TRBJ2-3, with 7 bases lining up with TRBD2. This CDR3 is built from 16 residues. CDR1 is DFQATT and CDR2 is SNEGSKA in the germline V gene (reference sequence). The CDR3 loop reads CSARIPILASTGTQYF. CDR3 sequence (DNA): TGCAGTGCCCGGATCCCGATACTAGCGAGCACAGGTACGCAGTATTTT.

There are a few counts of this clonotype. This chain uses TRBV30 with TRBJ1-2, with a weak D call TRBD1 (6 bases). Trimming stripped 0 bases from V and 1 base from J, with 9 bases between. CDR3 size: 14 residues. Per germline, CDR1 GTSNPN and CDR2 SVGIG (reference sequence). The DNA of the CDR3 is TGTGCCTGGAGTGTAGGCAGGGGTAACTATGGCTACACCTTC. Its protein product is CAWSVGRGNYGYTF.